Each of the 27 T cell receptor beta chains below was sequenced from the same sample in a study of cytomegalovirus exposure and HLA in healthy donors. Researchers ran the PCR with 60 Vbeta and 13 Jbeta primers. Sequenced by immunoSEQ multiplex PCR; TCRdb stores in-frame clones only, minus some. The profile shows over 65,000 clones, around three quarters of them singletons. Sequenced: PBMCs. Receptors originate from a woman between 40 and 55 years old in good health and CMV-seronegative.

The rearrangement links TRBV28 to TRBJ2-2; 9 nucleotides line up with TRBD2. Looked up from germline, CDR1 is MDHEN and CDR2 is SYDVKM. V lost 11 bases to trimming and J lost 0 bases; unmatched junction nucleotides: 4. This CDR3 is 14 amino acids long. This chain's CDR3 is CAGASGANTGELFF. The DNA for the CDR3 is TGTGCCGGGGCTAGCGGGGCGAACACCGGGGAGCTGTTTTTT. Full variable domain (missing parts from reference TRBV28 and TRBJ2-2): DVKVTQSSRYLVKRTGEKVFLECVQDMDHENMFWYRQDPGLGLRLIYFSYDVKMKEKGDIPEGYSVSREKKERFSLILESASTNQTSMYLCAGASGANTGELFFGEGSRLTVL.

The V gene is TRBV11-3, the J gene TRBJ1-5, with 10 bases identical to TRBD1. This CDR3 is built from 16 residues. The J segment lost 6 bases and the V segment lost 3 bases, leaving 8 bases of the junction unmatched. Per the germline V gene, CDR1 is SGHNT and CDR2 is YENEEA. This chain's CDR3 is CASSFQTGGPPQPQHF. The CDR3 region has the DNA TGTGCCAGCAGCTTCCAGACAGGGGGCCCACCTCAGCCCCAGCATTTT.

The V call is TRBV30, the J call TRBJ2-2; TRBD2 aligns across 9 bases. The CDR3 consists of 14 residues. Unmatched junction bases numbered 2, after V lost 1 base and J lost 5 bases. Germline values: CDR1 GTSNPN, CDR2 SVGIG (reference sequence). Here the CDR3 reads CAWSEGLATGELFF. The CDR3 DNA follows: TGTGCCTGGAGTGAAGGACTAGCGACCGGGGAGCTGTTTTTT.

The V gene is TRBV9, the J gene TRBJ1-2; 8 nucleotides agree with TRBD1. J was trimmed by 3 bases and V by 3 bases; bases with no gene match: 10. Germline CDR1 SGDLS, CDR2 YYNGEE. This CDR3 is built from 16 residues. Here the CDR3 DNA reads TGTGCCAGCAGCGGGAGCCACAGGGGGATAGACTATGGCTACACCTTC. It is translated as CASSGSHRGIDYGYTF.

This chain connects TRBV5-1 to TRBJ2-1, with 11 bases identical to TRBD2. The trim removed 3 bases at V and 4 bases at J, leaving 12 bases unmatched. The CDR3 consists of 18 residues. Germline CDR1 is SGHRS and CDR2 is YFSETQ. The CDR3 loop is CASSSNTPGTSGYNEQFF. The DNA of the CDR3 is TGCGCCAGCAGCTCAAACACCCCCGGGACTAGCGGATACAATGAGCAGTTCTTC.

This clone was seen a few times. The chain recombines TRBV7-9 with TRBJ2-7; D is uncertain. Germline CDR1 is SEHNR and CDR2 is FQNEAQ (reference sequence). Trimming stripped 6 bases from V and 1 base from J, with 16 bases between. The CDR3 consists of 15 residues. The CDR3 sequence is CASSRQGARSYEQYF. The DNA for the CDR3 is TGTGCCAGCAGTCGTCAAGGAGCAAGGTCCTACGAGCAGTACTTC.

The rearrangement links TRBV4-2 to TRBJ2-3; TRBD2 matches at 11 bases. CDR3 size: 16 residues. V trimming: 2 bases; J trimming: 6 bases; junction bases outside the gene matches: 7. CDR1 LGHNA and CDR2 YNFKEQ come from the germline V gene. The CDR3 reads CASSQNSGGAGDTQYF. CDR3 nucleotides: TGTGCCAGCAGCCAAAATAGCGGGGGGGCCGGGGATACGCAGTATTTT.

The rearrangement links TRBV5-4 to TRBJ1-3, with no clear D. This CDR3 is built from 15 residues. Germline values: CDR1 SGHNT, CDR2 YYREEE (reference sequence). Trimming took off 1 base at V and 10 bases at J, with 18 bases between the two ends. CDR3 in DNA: TGTGCCAGCAGCTTGTCGCGGTCTGGTGATCGTACCATATATTTT. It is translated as CASSLSRSGDRTIYF. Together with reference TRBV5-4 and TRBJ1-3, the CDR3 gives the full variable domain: ETGVTQSPTHLIKTRGQQVTLRCSSQSGHNTVSWYQQALGQGPQFIFQYYREEENGRGNFPPRFSGLQFPNYSSELNVNALELDDSALYLCASSLSRSGDRTIYFGEGSWLTVV.

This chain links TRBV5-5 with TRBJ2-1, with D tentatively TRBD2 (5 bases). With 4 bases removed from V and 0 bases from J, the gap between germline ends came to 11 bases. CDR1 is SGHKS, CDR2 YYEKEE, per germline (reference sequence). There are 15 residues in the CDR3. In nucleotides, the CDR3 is TGTGCCAGCAGCCCGGACTTCAGCTCCTACAATGAGCAGTTCTTC. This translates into CASSPDFSSYNEQFF.

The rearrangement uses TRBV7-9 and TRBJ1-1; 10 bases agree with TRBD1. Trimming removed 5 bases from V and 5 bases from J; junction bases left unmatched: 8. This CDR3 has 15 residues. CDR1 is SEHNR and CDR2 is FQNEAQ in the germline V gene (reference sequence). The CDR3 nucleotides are TGTGCCAGCAGCCCCCAACCGGGACAGGGGACTGAAGCTTTCTTT. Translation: CASSPQPGQGTEAFF.

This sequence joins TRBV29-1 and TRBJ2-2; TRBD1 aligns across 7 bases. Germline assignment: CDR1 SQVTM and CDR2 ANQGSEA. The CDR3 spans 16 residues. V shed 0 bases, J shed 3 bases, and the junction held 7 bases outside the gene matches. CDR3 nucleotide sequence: TGCAGCGTTGAAGATACTAAACAGGGGTACACCGGGGAGCTGTTTTTT. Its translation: CSVEDTKQGYTGELFF.

The CDR3, as DNA: TGTGCCAGCAGCCAGAATAATTCACCCCTCCACTTT. Translation gives CASSQNNSPLHF. The chain is built from TRBV11-2 and TRBJ1-6; D unresolved. CDR3 length: 12 residues. Germline V gene sequence: CDR1 SGHAT, CDR2 FQNNGV. Trimming took off 5 bases at V and 5 bases at J, with 4 bases between the two ends.

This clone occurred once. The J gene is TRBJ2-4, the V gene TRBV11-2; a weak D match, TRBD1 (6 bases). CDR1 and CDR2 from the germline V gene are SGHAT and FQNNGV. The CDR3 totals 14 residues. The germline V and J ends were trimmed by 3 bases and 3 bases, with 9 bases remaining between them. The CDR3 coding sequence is TGTGCCAGCAGCTTGGGGACAAGCAAAAACATTCAGTACTTC. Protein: CASSLGTSKNIQYF.

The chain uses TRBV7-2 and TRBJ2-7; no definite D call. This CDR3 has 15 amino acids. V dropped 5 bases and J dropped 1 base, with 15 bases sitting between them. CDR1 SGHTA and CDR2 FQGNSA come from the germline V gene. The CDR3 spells CASSPSRLQSYEQYF. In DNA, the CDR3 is TGTGCCAGCAGCCCCTCCCGGTTACAGTCCTACGAGCAGTACTTC.

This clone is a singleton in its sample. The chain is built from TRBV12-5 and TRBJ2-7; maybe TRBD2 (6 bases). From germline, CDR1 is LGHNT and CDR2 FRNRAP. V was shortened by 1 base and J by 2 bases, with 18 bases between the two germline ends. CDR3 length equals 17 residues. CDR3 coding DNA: TGTGCTAGTGGTTTGGCCACCCCGGGACTGAAGACCTACGAGCAGTACTTC. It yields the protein CASGLATPGLKTYEQYF.

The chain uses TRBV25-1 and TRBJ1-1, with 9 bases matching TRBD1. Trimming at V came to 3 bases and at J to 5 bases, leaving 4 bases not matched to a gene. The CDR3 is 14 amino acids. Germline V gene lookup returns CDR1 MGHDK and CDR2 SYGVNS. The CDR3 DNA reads TGTGCCAGCAGTGACCCGGGACAGGGAACTGAAGCTTTCTTT. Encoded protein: CASSDPGQGTEAFF.

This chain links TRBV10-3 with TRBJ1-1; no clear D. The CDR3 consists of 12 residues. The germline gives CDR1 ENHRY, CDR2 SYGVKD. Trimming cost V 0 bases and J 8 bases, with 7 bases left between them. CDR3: CAISESAGEAFF. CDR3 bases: TGTGCCATCAGTGAGTCGGCGGGAGAAGCTTTCTTT.

The CDR3, as DNA: TGTGCCAGCAGCCCCTCAGGGAACACTGAAGCTTTCTTT. Its translation: CASSPSGNTEAFF. This chain links TRBV5-4 with TRBJ1-1; D is undetermined. Germline values: CDR1 SGHNT, CDR2 YYREEE (reference sequence). Deletions cut 4 bases from V and 1 base from J, with 8 bases between. The CDR3 is made up of 13 amino acids.

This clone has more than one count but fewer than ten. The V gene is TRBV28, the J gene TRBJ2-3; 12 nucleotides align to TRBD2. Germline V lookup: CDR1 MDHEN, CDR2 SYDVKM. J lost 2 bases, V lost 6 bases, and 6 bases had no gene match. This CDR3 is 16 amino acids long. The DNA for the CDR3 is TGTGCCAGCAGCCGCCCTAGCGGGAGGGCCACAGATACGCAGTATTTT. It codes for CASSRPSGRATDTQYF. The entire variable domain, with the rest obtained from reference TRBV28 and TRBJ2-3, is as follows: DVKVTQSSRYLVKRTGEKVFLECVQDMDHENMFWYRQDPGLGLRLIYFSYDVKMKEKGDIPEGYSVSREKKERFSLILESASTNQTSMYLCASSRPSGRATDTQYFGPGTRLTVL.

CDR3 DNA sequence: TGTGCCAGCATCGACCGCCCAGGGCCCACGGATACGCAGTATTTT. Translating it yields CASIDRPGPTDTQYF. The gene calls are TRBV6-5 and TRBJ2-3, with a weak D call TRBD1 (5 bases). Per the germline V gene, CDR1 is MNHEY and CDR2 is SVGAGI. This CDR3 spans 15 amino acids. Trimming cost V 7 bases and J 6 bases, with 20 bases left between them.

The CDR3 loop reads CATRSASSYNEQFF. The CDR3 region has the DNA TGTGCCACCAGGAGCGCGAGCTCCTACAATGAGCAGTTCTTC. The chain recombines TRBV15 with TRBJ2-1; D ambiguous. CDR3 length: 14 amino acids. Deletions cut 6 bases from V and 0 bases from J, with 9 bases between. Germline CDR1 is LNHNV and CDR2 is YYDKDF (reference sequence). Complete variable domain (other parts from reference TRBV15 and TRBJ2-1): DAMVIQNPRYQVTQFGKPVTLSCSQTLNHNVMYWYQQKSSQAPKLLFHYYDKDFNNEADTPDNFQSRRPNTSFCFLDIRSPGLGDTAMYLCATRSASSYNEQFFGPGTRLTVL.

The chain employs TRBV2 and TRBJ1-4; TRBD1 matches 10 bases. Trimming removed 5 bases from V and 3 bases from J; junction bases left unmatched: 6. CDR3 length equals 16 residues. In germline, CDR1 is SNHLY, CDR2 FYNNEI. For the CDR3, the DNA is TGTGCCAGCAGTTCGGACAGGGGGAGAGCTAATGAAAAACTGTTTTTT. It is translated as CASSSDRGRANEKLFF.

The CDR3 sequence: CASSRTGWEDGYTF. The CDR3 bases are TGCGCCAGCAGCCGGACAGGGTGGGAGGATGGCTACACCTTC. The gene calls are TRBV5-1 and TRBJ1-2, with 8 bases fitting TRBD1. V trimming: 4 bases; J trimming: 6 bases; junction bases outside the gene matches: 8. The CDR3 length is 14 residues. Per the germline V gene, CDR1 is SGHRS and CDR2 is YFSETQ.

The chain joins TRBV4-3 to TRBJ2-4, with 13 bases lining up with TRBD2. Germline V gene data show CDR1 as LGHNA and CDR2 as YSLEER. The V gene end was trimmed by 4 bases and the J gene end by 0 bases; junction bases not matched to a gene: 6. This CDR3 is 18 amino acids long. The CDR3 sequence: CASSPGTSGMIAKNIQYF. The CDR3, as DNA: TGCGCCAGCAGCCCTGGGACTAGCGGGATGATAGCCAAAAACATTCAGTACTTC.

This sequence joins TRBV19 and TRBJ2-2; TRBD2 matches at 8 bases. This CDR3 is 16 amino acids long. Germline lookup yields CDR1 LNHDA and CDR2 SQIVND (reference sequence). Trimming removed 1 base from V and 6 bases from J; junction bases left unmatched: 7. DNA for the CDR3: TGTGCCAGTAGTATAGGCGGGACTAGGGGATCCGGGGAGCTGTTTTTT. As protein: CASSIGGTRGSGELFF.

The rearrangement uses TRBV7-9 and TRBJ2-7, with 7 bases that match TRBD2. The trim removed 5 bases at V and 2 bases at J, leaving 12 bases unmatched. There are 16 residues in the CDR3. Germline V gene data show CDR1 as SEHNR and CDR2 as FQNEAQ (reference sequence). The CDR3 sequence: CASSPVALAVPYEQYF. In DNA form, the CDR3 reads TGTGCCAGCAGCCCCGTAGCGCTAGCGGTTCCCTACGAGCAGTACTTC.

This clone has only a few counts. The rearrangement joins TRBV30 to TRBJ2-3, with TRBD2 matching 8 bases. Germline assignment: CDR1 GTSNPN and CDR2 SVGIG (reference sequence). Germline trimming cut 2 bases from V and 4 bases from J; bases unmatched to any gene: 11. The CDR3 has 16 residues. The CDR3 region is CAWSPLRGGTPDTQYF. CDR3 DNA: TGTGCCTGGAGTCCGCTTCGGGGGGGCACCCCAGATACGCAGTATTTT.